This T cell receptor beta chain was observed in a study of OX40 agonist ivuxolimab in advanced cancers. Study-level background: Every 2 weeks, patients got intravenous ivuxolimab at one of six dose levels (0.01-10 mg/kg).

The cohort excluded patients with autoimmune disease history or systemic immunosuppression. Study findings and constraints: On average, CD8+ T cells had more expanded clones than CD4+.

This CDR3 is built from 14 residues. Germline CDR1 LGHNA, CDR2 YSLEER. V lost 0 bases and J 3 bases, leaving 8 bases between the germline ends. Clones were sequenced by immunoSEQ multiplex PCR, and TCRdb holds only the in-frame ones, with some missing. The sample has about 23,000 clones, approximately 81% seen once; the top ten hold roughly 14%. As for this clone: Its target is unknown.

The starting material was CD4+ or CD8+ T cells sorted from blood, obtained in a trial of the OX40 agonist ivuxolimab. The chain has TRBV4-3 and TRBJ1-2; D might be TRBD1 (5 bases). The receptor was derived from an adult with an advanced solid tumor such as melanoma, head and neck, liver or kidney cancer. CDR3 in amino acids: CASSQDWGDYGYTF. CDR3 nucleotide sequence: TGCGCCAGCAGCCAAGATTGGGGGGACTATGGCTACACCTTC.